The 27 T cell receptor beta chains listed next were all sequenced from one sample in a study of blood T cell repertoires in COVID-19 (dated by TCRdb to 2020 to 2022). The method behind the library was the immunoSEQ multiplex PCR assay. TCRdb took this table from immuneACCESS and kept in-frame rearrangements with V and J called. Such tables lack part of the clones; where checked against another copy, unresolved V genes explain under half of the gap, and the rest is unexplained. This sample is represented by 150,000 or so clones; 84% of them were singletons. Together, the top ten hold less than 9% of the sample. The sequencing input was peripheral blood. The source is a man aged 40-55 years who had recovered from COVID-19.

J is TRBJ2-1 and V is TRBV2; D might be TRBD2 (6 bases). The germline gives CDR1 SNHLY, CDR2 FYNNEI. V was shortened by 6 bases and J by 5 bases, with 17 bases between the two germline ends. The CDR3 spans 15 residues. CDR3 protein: CASRRRAQLNNEQFF. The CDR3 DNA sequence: TGTGCCAGCAGACGGAGGGCGCAGTTAAACAATGAGCAGTTCTTC.

CDR3 sequence reads: CASSSVEGVLGNEKLFF. The DNA of the CDR3 is TGTGCCAGCAGTTCCGTAGAGGGGGTCTTGGGGAATGAAAAACTGTTTTTT. The chain joins TRBV28 to TRBJ1-4; TRBD1 is a possible D gene (6 bases). This CDR3 region has 17 residues. Looked up from germline, CDR1 is MDHEN and CDR2 is SYDVKM. V shed 4 bases and J shed 5 bases, with 20 bases lying between them.

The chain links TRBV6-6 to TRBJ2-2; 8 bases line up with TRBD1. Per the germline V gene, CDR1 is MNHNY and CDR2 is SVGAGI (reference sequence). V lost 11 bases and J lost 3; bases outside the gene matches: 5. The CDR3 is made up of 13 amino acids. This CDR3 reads CAGNRGDTGELFF. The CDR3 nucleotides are TGTGCCGGGAACAGGGGGGACACCGGGGAGCTGTTTTTT.

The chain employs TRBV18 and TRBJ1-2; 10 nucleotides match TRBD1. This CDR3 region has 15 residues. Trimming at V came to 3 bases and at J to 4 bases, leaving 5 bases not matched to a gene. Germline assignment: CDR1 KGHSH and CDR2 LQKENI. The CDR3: CASSPRRTGGYGYTF. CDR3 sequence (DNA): TGTGCCAGCTCACCGAGGAGGACAGGGGGCTATGGCTACACCTTC.

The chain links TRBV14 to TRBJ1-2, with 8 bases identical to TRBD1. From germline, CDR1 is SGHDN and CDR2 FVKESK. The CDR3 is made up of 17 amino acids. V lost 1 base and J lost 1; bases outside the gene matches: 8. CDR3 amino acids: CASSQVRTGGSNYGYTF. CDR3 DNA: TGTGCCAGCAGCCAAGTTCGCACAGGGGGAAGTAACTATGGCTACACCTTC. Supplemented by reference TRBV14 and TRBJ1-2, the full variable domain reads EAGVTQFPSHSVIEKGQTVTLRCDPISGHDNLYWYRRVMGKEIKFLLHFVKESKQDESGMPNNRFLAERTGGTYSTLKVQPAELEDSGVYFCASSQVRTGGSNYGYTFGSGTRLTVV.

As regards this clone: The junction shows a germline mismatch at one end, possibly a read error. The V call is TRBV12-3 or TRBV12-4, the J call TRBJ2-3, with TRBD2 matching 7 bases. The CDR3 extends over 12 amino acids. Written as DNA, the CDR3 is TGTGTCAGCAGCCTGGGGGGGGATACGCAGTATTTT. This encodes CVSSLGGDTQYF.

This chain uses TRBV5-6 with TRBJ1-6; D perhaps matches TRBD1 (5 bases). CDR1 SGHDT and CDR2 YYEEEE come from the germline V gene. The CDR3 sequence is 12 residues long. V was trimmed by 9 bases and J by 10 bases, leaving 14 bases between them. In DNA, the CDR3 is TGTGCCAACGGGGGTTTTAAATCACCCCTCCACTTT. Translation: CANGGFKSPLHF.

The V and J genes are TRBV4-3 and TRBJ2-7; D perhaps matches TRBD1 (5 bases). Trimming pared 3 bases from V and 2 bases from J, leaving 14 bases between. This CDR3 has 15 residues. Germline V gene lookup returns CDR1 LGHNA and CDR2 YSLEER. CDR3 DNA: TGCGCCAGCAGCCATTTGGACATACCCACCTACGAGCAGTACTTC. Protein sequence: CASSHLDIPTYEQYF.

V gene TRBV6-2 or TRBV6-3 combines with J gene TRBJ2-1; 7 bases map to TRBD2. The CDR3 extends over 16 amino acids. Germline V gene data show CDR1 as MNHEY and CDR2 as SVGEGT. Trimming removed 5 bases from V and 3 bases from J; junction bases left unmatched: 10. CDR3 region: CASSGRPGTIYNEQFF. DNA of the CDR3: TGTGCCAGCAGTGGTCGGCCCGGGACTATCTACAATGAGCAGTTCTTC.

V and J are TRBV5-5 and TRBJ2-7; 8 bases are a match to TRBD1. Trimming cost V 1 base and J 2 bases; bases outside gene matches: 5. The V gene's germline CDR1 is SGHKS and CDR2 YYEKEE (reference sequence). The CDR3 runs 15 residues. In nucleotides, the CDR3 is TGTGCCAGCAGCTTGAAAGGACAGGGACCCTACGAGCAGTACTTC. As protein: CASSLKGQGPYEQYF.

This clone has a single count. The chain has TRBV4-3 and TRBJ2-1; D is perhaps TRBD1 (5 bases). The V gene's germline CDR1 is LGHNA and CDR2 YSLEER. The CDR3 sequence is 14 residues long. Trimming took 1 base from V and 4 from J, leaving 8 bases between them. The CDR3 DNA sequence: TGCGCCAGCAGCCAAGGTACAGGATACAATGAGCAGTTCTTC. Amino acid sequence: CASSQGTGYNEQFF.

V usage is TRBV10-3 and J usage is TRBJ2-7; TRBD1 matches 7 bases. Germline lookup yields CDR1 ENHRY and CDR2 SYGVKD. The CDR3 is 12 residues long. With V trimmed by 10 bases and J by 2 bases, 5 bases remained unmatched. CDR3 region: CATQQGAYEQYF. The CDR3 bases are TGTGCCACCCAGCAGGGGGCCTACGAGCAGTACTTC.

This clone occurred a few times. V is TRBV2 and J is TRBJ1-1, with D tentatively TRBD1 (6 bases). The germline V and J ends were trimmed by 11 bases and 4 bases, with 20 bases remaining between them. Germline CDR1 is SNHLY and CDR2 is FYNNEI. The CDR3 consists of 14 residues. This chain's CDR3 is CAFRDTGSGTEAFF. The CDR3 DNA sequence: TGTGCCTTCCGGGACACCGGATCGGGCACTGAAGCTTTCTTT.

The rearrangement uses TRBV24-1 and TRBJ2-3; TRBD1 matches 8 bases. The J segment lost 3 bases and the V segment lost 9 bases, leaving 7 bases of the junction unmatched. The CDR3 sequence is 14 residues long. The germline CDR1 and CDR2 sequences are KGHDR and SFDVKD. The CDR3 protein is CATSPGQVTDTQYF. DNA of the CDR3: TGTGCCACCTCGCCGGGACAGGTTACAGATACGCAGTATTTT.

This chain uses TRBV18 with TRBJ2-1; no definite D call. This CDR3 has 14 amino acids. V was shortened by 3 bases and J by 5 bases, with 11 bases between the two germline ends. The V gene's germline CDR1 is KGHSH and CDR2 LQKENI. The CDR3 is CASSPPSVNNEQFF. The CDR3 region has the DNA TGTGCCAGCTCACCCCCCTCGGTAAACAATGAGCAGTTCTTC. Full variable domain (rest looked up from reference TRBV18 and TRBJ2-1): NAGVMQNPRHLVRRRGQEARLRCSPMKGHSHVYWYRQLPEEGLKFMVYLQKENIIDESGMPKERFSAEFPKEGPSILRIQQVVRGDSAAYFCASSPPSVNNEQFFGPGTRLTVL.

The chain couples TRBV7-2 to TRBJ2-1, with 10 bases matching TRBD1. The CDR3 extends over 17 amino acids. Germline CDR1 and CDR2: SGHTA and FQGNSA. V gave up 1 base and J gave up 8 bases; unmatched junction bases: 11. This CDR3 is CASSLGPGQGFSDEQFF. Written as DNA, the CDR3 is TGTGCCAGCAGCTTAGGACCGGGACAGGGGTTTAGTGATGAGCAGTTCTTC. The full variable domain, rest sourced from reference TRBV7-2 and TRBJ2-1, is GAGVSQSPSNKVTEKGKDVELRCDPISGHTALYWYRQSLGQGLEFLIYFQGNSAPDKSGLPSDRFSAERTGGSVSTLTIQRTQQEDSAVYLCASSLGPGQGFSDEQFFGPGTRLTVL.

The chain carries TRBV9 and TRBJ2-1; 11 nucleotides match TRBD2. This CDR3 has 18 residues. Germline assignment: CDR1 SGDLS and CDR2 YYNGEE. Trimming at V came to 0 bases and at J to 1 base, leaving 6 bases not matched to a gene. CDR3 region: CASSVDWASGGSYNEQFF. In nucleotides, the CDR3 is TGTGCCAGCAGCGTAGATTGGGCTAGCGGGGGGTCCTACAATGAGCAGTTCTTC.

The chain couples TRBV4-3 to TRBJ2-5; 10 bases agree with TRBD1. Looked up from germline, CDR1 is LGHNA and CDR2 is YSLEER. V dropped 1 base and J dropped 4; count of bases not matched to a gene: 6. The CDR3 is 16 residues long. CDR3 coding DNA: TGCGCCAGCAGCCAAGCCCTGGGACAGGGGTCAGAGACCCAGTACTTC. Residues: CASSQALGQGSETQYF.

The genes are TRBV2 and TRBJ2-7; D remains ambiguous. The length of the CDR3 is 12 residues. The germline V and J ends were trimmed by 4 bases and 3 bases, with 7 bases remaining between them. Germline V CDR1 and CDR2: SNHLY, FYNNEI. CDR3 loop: CASSVLSYEQYF. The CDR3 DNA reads TGTGCCAGCAGTGTTCTTAGCTACGAGCAGTACTTC. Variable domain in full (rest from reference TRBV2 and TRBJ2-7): EPEVTQTPSHQVTQMGQEVILRCVPISNHLYFYWYRQILGQKVEFLVSFYNNEISEKSEIFDDQFSVERPDGSNFTLKIRSTKLEDSAMYFCASSVLSYEQYFGPGTRLTVT.

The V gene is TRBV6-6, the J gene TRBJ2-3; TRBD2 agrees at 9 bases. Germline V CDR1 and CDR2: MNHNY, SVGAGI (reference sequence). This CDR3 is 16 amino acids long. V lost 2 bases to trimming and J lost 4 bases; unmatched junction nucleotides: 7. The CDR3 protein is CASSYVRRGGADTQYF. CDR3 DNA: TGTGCCAGCAGTTACGTCCGGCGGGGGGGCGCAGATACGCAGTATTTT.

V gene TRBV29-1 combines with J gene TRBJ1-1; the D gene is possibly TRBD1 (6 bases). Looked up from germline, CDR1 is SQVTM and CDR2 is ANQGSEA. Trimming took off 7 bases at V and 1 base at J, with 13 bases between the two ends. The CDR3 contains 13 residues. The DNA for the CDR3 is TGCAGCGGGCGGGGGCAGCCGAACACTGAAGCTTTCTTT. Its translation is CSGRGQPNTEAFF.

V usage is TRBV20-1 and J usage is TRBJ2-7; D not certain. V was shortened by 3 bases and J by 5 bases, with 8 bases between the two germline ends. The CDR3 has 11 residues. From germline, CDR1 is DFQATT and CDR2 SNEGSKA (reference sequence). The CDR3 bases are TGCAGTGCTAGGGCAGGCGACGAGCAGTACTTC. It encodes CSARAGDEQYF.

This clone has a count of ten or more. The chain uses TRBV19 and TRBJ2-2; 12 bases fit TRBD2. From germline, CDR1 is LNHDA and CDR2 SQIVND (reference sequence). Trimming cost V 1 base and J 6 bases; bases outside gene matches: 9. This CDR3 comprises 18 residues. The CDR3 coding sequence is TGTGCCAGTAGTATAGGTCCCCTAGCGGGAGGGCCCGCCGGGGAGCTGTTTTTT. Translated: CASSIGPLAGGPAGELFF.

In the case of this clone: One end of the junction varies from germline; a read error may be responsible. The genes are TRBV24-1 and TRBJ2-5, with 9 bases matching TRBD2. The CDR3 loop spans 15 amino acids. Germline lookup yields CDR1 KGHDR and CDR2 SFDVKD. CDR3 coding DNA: TGTGCCACCAGTGATGCCTCAGGGGGAGCGGGAGGACCGCACTTC. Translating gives CATSDASGGAGGPHF.

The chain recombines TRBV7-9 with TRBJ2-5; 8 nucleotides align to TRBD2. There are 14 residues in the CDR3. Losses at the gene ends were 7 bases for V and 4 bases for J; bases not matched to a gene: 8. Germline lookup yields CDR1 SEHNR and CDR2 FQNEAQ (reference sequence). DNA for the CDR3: TGTGCCAGCATTCCTACCGGGGGGGGAGAGACCCAGTACTTC. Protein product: CASIPTGGGETQYF.

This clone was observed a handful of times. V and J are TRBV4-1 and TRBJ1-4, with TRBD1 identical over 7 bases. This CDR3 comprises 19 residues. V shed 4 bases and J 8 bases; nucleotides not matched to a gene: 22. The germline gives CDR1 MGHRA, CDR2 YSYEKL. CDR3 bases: TGCGCCAGCAGCCTCGTAATTCTTCCCATGACAGGGATGGGCGAAAAACTGTTTTTT. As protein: CASSLVILPMTGMGEKLFF.

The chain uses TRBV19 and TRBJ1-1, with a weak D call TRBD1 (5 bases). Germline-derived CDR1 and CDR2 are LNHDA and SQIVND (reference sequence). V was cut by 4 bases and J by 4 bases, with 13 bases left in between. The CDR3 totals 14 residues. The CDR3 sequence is CASSSTGGGTEAFF. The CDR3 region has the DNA TGTGCCAGTAGTAGCACGGGGGGGGGCACTGAAGCTTTCTTT.